The 14 T cell receptor beta chains below come from one sample, sequenced in a study of molecular identifiers for immune sequencing clone quantification. In TCRdb, the PCR reads were re-called with MiXCR into one record per CDR3 protein. The repertoire holds roughly 97,000 distinct CDR3 sequences, with about 24% as singletons. The material sequenced was naive CD8+ T cells from blood, with Jurkat cell RNA spiked in. Noted subset: FACS-sorted CD8+CD4-CCR7+CD45RA+ naive T cells. The receptors stem from a human donor in good health. Some libraries in this study had Jurkat cell RNA spiked in.

Points on this clonotype: At one end, the junction sequence differs from germline, possibly due to a read error. The rearrangement uses TRBV7-9 and TRBJ2-7, with 7 bases matching TRBD1. The CDR3 is 14 amino acids. The germline V gene encodes CDR1 SEHNR and CDR2 FQNEAQ (reference sequence). The CDR3 sequence: CASSHETGFYKQYF. The CDR3 DNA is TGTGCCAGCAGCCACGAGACAGGGTTCTACAAGCAGTACTTC.

This clonotype has a count of ten or more. V is TRBV30 and J is TRBJ1-2; D perhaps matches TRBD1 (5 bases). The germline gives CDR1 GTSNPN, CDR2 SVGIG (reference sequence). This CDR3 has 17 amino acids. Trimming removed 1 base at V and 0 bases at J, with 18 bases between. In DNA, the CDR3 is TGTGCCTGGAGTGCCGGGACGACGTACGTCGCTAACTATGGCTACACCTTC. The encoded protein is CAWSAGTTYVANYGYTF. Full variable domain (rest looked up from reference TRBV30 and TRBJ1-2): SQTIHQWPATLVQPVGSPLSLECTVEGTSNPNLYWYRQAAGRGLQLLFYSVGIGQISSEVPQNLSASRPQDRQFILSSKKLLLSDSGFYLCAWSAGTTYVANYGYTFGSGTRLTVV.

In its sample, this clonotype was seen once. A single base separates this from a much larger clone, so it may be a read error. V is TRBV9 and J is TRBJ1-6; unclear D gene. The germline CDR1 and CDR2 sequences are SGDLS and YYNGEE. The CDR3 spans 13 residues. In nucleotides, the CDR3 is TGTGCCAGCAGGGGCCACAATAATTCACCCCTCCTCTTT. The encoded protein is CASRGHNNSPLLF. Full variable domain (missing parts from reference TRBV9 and TRBJ1-6): DSGVTQTPKHLITATGQRVTLRCSPRSGDLSVYWYQQSLDQGLQFLIQYYNGEERAKGNILERFSAQQFPDLHSELNLSSLELGDSALYFCASRGHNNSPLLFGNGTRLTVT.

Note on this clonotype: This may be a read error: a much more frequent sequence differs by one nucleotide. The V and J genes are TRBV7-6 and TRBJ2-1; 10 positions match TRBD2. Germline V gene lookup returns CDR1 SGHVS and CDR2 FNYEAQ. V trimming: 0 bases; J trimming: 10 bases; junction bases outside the gene matches: 12. CDR3 length: 17 residues. This chain's CDR3 is CASSLAGGVLAGEEQFF. The CDR3 coding sequence is TGTGCCAGCAGCTTAGCGGGAGGGGTTCTAGCGGGAGAGGAGCAGTTCTTC.

This chain connects TRBV9 to TRBJ2-1, with 7 bases matching TRBD2. Germline CDR1 is SGDLS and CDR2 is YYNGEE. V shed 4 bases, J shed 4 bases, and the junction held 2 bases outside the gene matches. The CDR3 runs 13 residues. CDR3 in amino acids: CASSPAGYNEQFF. The CDR3 DNA sequence: TGTGCCAGCAGCCCAGCGGGGTACAATGAGCAGTTCTTC.

This clonotype was seen repeatedly, ten times or more. This chain links TRBV6-5 with TRBJ2-5, with D tentatively TRBD1 (6 bases). Germline CDR1 reads MNHEY; CDR2 reads SVGAGI. V was pared by 4 bases and J by 4 bases, with 13 bases between. The CDR3 sequence is 14 residues long. CDR3 residues: CASSSAGVAETQYF. CDR3 DNA sequence: TGTGCCAGCAGTTCGGCAGGGGTAGCAGAGACCCAGTACTTC.

This clonotype occurred many times. The chain combines TRBV4-1 with TRBJ2-3; TRBD2 matches at 7 bases. The CDR3 contains 15 residues. With 0 bases clipped from V and 1 base from J, the junction kept 1 base outside the gene matches. Germline CDR1 MGHRA, CDR2 YSYEKL. The CDR3 DNA sequence: TGCGCCAGCAGCCAAGAGAGCGGGGGCACAGATACGCAGTATTTT. Translating it yields CASSQESGGTDTQYF.

Many counts were recorded for this clonotype. This sequence joins TRBV7-9 and TRBJ2-7; no clear D. V lost 5 bases and J 4 bases, leaving 12 bases between the germline ends. CDR3 size: 13 residues. Germline CDR1 SEHNR, CDR2 FQNEAQ (reference sequence). The CDR3 sequence: CASSLENGYEQYF. In DNA form, the CDR3 reads TGTGCCAGCAGCCTCGAAAATGGGTACGAGCAGTACTTC.

This clonotype has more than one count but fewer than ten. This chain joins TRBV5-4 and TRBJ2-2; 7 nucleotides line up with TRBD2. J gave up 0 bases and V 0 bases, and 2 bases lay outside the gene matches. The V gene's germline CDR1 is SGHNT and CDR2 YYREEE (reference sequence). This CDR3 comprises 16 residues. In DNA, the CDR3 is TGTGCCAGCAGCTTGGGTCTAGCGGCGAACACCGGGGAGCTGTTTTTT. Protein: CASSLGLAANTGELFF.

This clonotype was seen a few times. CDR3 in amino acids: CASSSDSSLPYNEQFF. The CDR3 DNA reads TGTGCCAGCAGCAGTGACAGTTCGCTACCCTACAATGAGCAGTTCTTC. The J gene is TRBJ2-1, the V gene TRBV6-2 or TRBV6-3; possibly TRBD1 for D (5 bases). Trimming shortened V by 6 bases and J by 2 bases, and 17 bases separated the two germline ends. The germline V gene encodes CDR1 MNHEY and CDR2 SVGEGT. The CDR3 runs 16 residues.

This clonotype was detected many times. In DNA, the CDR3 is TGTGCCAGCAGCCAAGATCCGGGATCTAACTATGGCTACACCTTC. This gives the protein CASSQDPGSNYGYTF. This chain joins TRBV3-1 and TRBJ1-2; no clear D gene. Trimming took off 0 bases at V and 0 bases at J, with 8 bases between the two ends. CDR1 is LGHDT and CDR2 is YNNKEL in the germline V gene (reference sequence). The CDR3 extends over 15 amino acids. Combining the CDR3 with reference TRBV3-1 and TRBJ1-2 gives the whole variable domain DTAVSQTPKYLVTQMGNDKSIKCEQNLGHDTMYWYKQDSKKFLKIMFSYNNKELIINETVPNRFSPKSPDKAHLNLHINSLELGDSAVYFCASSQDPGSNYGYTFGSGTRLTVV.

This clonotype was seen many times. The chain couples TRBV20-1 to TRBJ1-1; D might be TRBD1 (6 bases). Looked up from germline, CDR1 is DFQATT and CDR2 is SNEGSKA (reference sequence). The V and J ends lost 0 bases and 5 bases respectively, with 16 bases between them. The CDR3 consists of 15 residues. The CDR3 DNA reads TGCAGTGCTAGAGATCTCTCTGCAGGGGAGACTGAAGCTTTCTTT. It specifies CSARDLSAGETEAFF.

This clonotype was observed many times. V usage is TRBV30 and J usage is TRBJ2-7; the D is unclear. V lost 0 bases to trimming and J lost 3 bases, with 12 bases between them. Germline V gene lookup returns CDR1 GTSNPN and CDR2 SVGIG (reference sequence). CDR3 length equals 14 residues. Here the CDR3 DNA reads TGTGCCTGGAGTGTACTGGGCGCCAGCTACGAGCAGTACTTC. Its protein is CAWSVLGASYEQYF. The complete variable domain, with remaining parts taken from reference TRBV30 and TRBJ2-7, reads SQTIHQWPATLVQPVGSPLSLECTVEGTSNPNLYWYRQAAGRGLQLLFYSVGIGQISSEVPQNLSASRPQDRQFILSSKKLLLSDSGFYLCAWSVLGASYEQYFGPGTRLTVT.

As to this clonotype: A much more abundant neighbour one base away suggests this may be a read error. This chain connects TRBV6-5 to TRBJ2-2, with D tentatively TRBD1 (6 bases). The CDR3 runs 15 residues. Looked up from germline, CDR1 is MNHEY and CDR2 is SVGAGI. CDR3 nucleotide sequence: TGTGCCAGCAGTTACGAAGACAGGAACACCGGGGAGCCGTTTTTT. Protein sequence: CASSYEDRNTGEPFF.